This TCR beta chain was recorded in a study of cytomegalovirus exposure and HLA in healthy donors. This PCR relied on a set of 60 Vbeta primers and 13 Jbeta primers. Assay used: immunoSEQ multiplex PCR; TCRdb lists only in-frame clones, some missing. This sample carries roughly 150,000 clones, 70% to 80% of them seen once, and the ten largest clones take about 12%. This clone was detected a few times. Other DNA sequences in this specimen translate into the identical CDR3. The CDR3 sequence is 14 residues long. The J segment lost 5 bases and the V segment lost 0 bases, leaving 1 base of the junction unmatched. CDR1 is SGHTA and CDR2 is FQGTGA in the germline V gene.

Material for sequencing was PBMCs. This receptor was obtained from a middle-aged man in good health and CMV-seropositive. V gene TRBV7-3 combines with J gene TRBJ1-1; 9 bases line up with TRBD1. The CDR3 loop reads CASSLTDRGTEAFF. CDR3 nucleotides: TGTGCCAGCAGCTTAACGGACAGGGGAACTGAAGCTTTCTTT. The whole variable domain, remainder taken from reference TRBV7-3 and TRBJ1-1, is GAGVSQTPSNKVTEKGKYVELRCDPISGHTALYWYRQSLGQGPEFLIYFQGTGAADDSGLPNDRFFAVRPEGSVSTLKIQRTERGDSAVYLCASSLTDRGTEAFFGQGTRLTVV.